This T cell receptor (beta chain) was observed in a study of T cells in Graves' hyperthyroidism and ophthalmopathy. Turning to this clonotype: Possible read error: a much larger clone is one base away. Without the conserved terminal phenylalanine or tryptophan, this CDR3 likely stems from a read error.

RNA transcripts yielded amplified TCR beta CDR3 regions. First-round RT-PCR with HTBI primers amplified the TCR CDR3 region. TCRdb reprocessed the multiplex PCR reads via MiXCR and lists one record per CDR3 protein. The sample lists a few hundred thousand distinct CDR3 sequences, around a sixth occurring once. Among the patients, aged 18 to 65, hyperthyroidism was newly diagnosed and had lasted under 2 months. Germline V gives CDR1 SEHNR, CDR2 FQNEAQ (reference sequence). CDR3 length: 15 amino acids. V gave up 5 bases and J gave up 3 bases, with 16 bases separating them. This TCR was recovered from a woman under 40 with Graves' hyperthyroidism. Sequenced: blood. The rearrangement joins TRBV7-9 to TRBJ1-1; a weak D match, TRBD1 (6 bases). For the CDR3, the DNA is TGTGCCAGCAGCCTCGACAGGACTTCGGACACTGAAGCTTTCTCT. This sequence encodes CASSLDRTSDTEAFS.